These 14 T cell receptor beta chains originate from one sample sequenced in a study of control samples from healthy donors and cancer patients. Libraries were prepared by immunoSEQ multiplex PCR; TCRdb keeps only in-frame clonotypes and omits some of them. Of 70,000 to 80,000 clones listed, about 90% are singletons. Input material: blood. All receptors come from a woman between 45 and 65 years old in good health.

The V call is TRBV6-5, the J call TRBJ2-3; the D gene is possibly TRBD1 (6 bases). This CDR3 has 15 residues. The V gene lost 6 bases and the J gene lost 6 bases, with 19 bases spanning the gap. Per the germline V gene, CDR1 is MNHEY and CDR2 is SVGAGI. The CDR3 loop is CASSSTGYPTDTQYF. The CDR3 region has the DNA TGTGCCAGCAGCTCTACAGGGTACCCTACTGATACGCAGTATTTT.

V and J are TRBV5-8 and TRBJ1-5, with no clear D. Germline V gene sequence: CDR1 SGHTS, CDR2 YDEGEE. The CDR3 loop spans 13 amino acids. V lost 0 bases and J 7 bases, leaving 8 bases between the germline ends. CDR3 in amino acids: CASSLAALQPQHF. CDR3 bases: TGTGCCAGCAGCTTGGCGGCTCTCCAGCCCCAGCATTTT.

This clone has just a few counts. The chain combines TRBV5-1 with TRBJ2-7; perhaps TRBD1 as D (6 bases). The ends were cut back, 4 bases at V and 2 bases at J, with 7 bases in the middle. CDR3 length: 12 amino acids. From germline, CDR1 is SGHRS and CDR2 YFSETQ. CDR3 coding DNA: TGCGCCAGCAGCCGGGACACCTACGAGCAGTACTTC. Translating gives CASSRDTYEQYF. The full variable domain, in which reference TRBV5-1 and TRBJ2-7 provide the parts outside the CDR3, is KAGVTQTPRYLIKTRGQQVTLSCSPISGHRSVSWYQQTPGQGLQFLFEYFSETQRNKGNFPGRFSGRQFSNSRSEMNVSTLELGDSALYLCASSRDTYEQYFGPGTRLTVT.

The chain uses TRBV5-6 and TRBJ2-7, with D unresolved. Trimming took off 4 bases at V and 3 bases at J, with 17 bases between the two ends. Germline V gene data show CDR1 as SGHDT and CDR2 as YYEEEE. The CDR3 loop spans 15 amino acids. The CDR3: CASSLPQSSYYEQYF. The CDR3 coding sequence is TGTGCCAGCAGCCTACCACAGAGTTCTTACTACGAGCAGTACTTC.

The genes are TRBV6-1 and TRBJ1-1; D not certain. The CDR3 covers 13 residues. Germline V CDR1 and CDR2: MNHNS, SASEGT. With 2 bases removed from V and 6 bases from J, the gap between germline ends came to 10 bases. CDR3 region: CASSELSWAEAFF. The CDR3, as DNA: TGTGCCAGCAGTGAACTGAGTTGGGCTGAAGCTTTCTTT.

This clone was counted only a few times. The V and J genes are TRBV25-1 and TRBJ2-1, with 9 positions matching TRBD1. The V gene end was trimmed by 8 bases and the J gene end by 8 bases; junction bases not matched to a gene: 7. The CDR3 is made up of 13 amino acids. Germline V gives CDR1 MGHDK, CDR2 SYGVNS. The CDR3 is CASRGQGRYEQFF. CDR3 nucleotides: TGTGCCAGCCGCGGACAGGGGAGGTATGAGCAGTTCTTC.

The CDR3 loop is CASRREPLGVREKLFF. The CDR3 nucleotides read TGTGCCAGCAGACGAGAACCATTAGGGGTGCGTGAAAAACTGTTTTTT. V usage is TRBV11-2 and J usage is TRBJ1-4, with TRBD1 as a possible D gene (5 bases). In germline, CDR1 is SGHAT, CDR2 FQNNGV. V was clipped by 6 bases and J by 7 bases, with 21 bases between them. This CDR3 is built from 16 residues.

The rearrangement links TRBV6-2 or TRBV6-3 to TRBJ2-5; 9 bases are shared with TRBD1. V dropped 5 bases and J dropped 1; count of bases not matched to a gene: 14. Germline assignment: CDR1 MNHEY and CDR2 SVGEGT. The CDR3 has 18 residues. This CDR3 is CASSRWTGARPSQETQYF. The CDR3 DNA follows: TGTGCCAGCAGTCGCTGGACAGGGGCCCGCCCTAGCCAAGAGACCCAGTACTTC.

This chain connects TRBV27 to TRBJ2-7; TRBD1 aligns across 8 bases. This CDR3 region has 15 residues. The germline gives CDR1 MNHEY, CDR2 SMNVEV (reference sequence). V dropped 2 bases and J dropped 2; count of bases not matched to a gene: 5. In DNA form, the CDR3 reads TGTGCCAGCAGTTTAATGACAGGGGACACCTACGAGCAGTACTTC. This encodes CASSLMTGDTYEQYF.

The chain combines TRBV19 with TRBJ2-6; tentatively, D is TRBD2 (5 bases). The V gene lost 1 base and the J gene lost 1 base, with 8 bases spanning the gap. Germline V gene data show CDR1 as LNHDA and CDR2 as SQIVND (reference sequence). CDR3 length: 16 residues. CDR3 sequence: CASSIGRGSGANVLTF. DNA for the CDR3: TGTGCCAGTAGTATAGGTCGCGGGTCTGGGGCCAACGTCCTGACTTTC.

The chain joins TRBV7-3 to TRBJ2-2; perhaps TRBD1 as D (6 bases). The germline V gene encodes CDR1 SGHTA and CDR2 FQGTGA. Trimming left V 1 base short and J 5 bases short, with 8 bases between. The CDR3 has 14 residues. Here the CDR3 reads CASSLNRVTGELFF. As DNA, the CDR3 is TGTGCCAGCAGCTTAAACAGGGTGACCGGGGAGCTGTTTTTT.

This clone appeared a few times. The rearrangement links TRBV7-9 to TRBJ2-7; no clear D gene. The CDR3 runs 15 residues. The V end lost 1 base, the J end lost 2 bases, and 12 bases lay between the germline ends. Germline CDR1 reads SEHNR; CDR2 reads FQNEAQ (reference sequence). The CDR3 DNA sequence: TGTGCCAGCAGCTTAGTGACTGGTTCAACCTACGAGCAGTACTTC. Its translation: CASSLVTGSTYEQYF.

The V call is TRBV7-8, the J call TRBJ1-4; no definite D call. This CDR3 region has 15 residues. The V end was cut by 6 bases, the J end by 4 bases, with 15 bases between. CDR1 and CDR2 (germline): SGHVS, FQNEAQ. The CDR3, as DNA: TGTGCCAGCAGTTCGAGGACGGGAAATAATGAAAAACTGTTTTTT. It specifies CASSSRTGNNEKLFF.

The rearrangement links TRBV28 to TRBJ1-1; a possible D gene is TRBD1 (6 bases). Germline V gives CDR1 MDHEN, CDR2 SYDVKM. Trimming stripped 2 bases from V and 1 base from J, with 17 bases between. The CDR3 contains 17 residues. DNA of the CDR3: TGTGCCAGCAGTTTACTACTTGCGGGACACCGGAACACTGAAGCTTTCTTT. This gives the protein CASSLLLAGHRNTEAFF.